This T cell receptor beta chain is drawn from a study of T cell repertoires in cytomegalovirus infection. For the study at large: Public signatures in TCR beta pointed to CMV infection and matching HLA type. Broader study findings: HLA-C-restricted, CMV-specific TCR beta clonotypes were dominant ex vivo.

Trimming stripped 4 bases from V and 4 bases from J, with 13 bases between. This CDR3 spans 14 amino acids. Germline values: CDR1 MDHEN, CDR2 SYDVKM. This clonotype showed up just a few times. Antigen: not known. TCRdb passed the reads through MiXCR, listing each CDR3 protein once. The data show 210,000 or so distinct CDR3 sequences, 5% to 8.5% seen once. This clonotype was obtained from a human donor in good health (CMV status not recorded). Some clones in this sample may be carry-over from other donors' samples. The genes are TRBV28 and TRBJ1-2, with unresolved D. The sequenced sample was PBMCs. CDR3 residues: CASSSGRSGYGYTF. Here the CDR3 DNA reads TGTGCCAGCAGTTCTGGACGTAGCGGCTATGGCTACACCTTC.